Listed here are 17 T cell receptor beta chains from one sample, sequenced in a study of blood T cell repertoires in COVID-19. Assay: immunoSEQ multiplex PCR; the TCRdb copy retains only in-frame clones and omits some. In the table there are tens of thousands of clones, 70% to 80% of which are singletons. Sequenced sample: peripheral blood. These receptors all come from an older woman with acute or convalescent COVID-19.

This chain uses TRBV11-3 with TRBJ2-1; D possibly corresponds to TRBD1 (6 bases). V was pared by 4 bases and J by 6 bases, with 16 bases between. Germline lookup yields CDR1 SGHNT and CDR2 YENEEA. The CDR3 is 15 amino acids. CDR3 sequence (DNA): TGTGCCAGCAGCTCGACAGGTCTGATATCCAATGAGCAGTTCTTC. Translating it yields CASSSTGLISNEQFF.

This clone was seen more than once but under ten times. This chain uses TRBV7-2 with TRBJ1-2; TRBD1 agrees at 10 bases. Germline lookup yields CDR1 SGHTA and CDR2 FQGNSA. The CDR3 length is 15 residues. The V segment lost 8 bases and the J segment 8 bases; nucleotides outside the gene matches: 14. The CDR3 protein is CASPGGRQGAQGYTF. The DNA of the CDR3 is TGTGCCAGCCCGGGGGGGAGACAGGGGGCGCAAGGCTACACCTTC.

The V and J genes are TRBV2 and TRBJ2-5; 7 nucleotides line up with TRBD2. CDR1 and CDR2 from the germline V gene are SNHLY and FYNNEI. V lost 4 bases to trimming and J lost 3 bases; unmatched junction nucleotides: 11. The CDR3 has 16 residues. The CDR3 nucleotides are TGTGCCAGCAGTGGAGGCTGGGGGGGGTCCAAAGAGACCCAGTACTTC. As protein: CASSGGWGGSKETQYF. The variable domain in full, completed from reference TRBV2 and TRBJ2-5, reads EPEVTQTPSHQVTQMGQEVILRCVPISNHLYFYWYRQILGQKVEFLVSFYNNEISEKSEIFDDQFSVERPDGSNFTLKIRSTKLEDSAMYFCASSGGWGGSKETQYFGPGTRLLVL.

The chain combines TRBV18 with TRBJ2-2; no clear D gene. The V and J ends lost 3 bases and 8 bases respectively, with 13 bases between them. This CDR3 has 14 amino acids. Germline CDR1 reads KGHSH; CDR2 reads LQKENI. Here the CDR3 DNA reads TGTGCCAGCTCACCTGGCTCAAATCGTGGGGAGCTGTTTTTT. Protein product: CASSPGSNRGELFF.

This sequence joins TRBV10-1 and TRBJ2-7; 8 bases line up with TRBD2. Trimming took 5 bases from V and 8 from J; bases not matched to a gene: 14. Germline V lookup: CDR1 WNHNN, CDR2 SYGVQD (reference sequence). The CDR3 contains 15 residues. Written as DNA, the CDR3 is TGCGCCAGCAGTACCGAGACGGGACCGGGAGGGAAGCAGTACTTC. Residues: CASSTETGPGGKQYF.

The chain links TRBV5-1 to TRBJ1-1; D is unresolved. Trimming stripped 0 bases from V and 1 base from J, with 7 bases between. The CDR3 contains 14 residues. Germline loops: CDR1 SGHRS, CDR2 YFSETQ. DNA for the CDR3: TGCGCCAGCAGCTTGGTGACGGGGAACACTGAAGCTTTCTTT. Its protein product is CASSLVTGNTEAFF.

In this sample, this clone turned up a few times. V gene TRBV19 combines with J gene TRBJ2-2; TRBD1 matches 11 bases. Germline V gene sequence: CDR1 LNHDA, CDR2 SQIVND (reference sequence). The CDR3 has 15 amino acids. J was trimmed by 3 bases and V by 6 bases; bases with no gene match: 3. Written as DNA, the CDR3 is TGTGCCAGTAGCTGGGGACAGGGGGACACCGGGGAGCTGTTTTTT. Its translation: CASSWGQGDTGELFF.

The V gene is TRBV4-1, the J gene TRBJ2-7; TRBD1 might be the D (6 bases). Trimming stripped 2 bases from V and 3 bases from J, with 11 bases between. Germline V gene data show CDR1 as MGHRA and CDR2 as YSYEKL. The CDR3 covers 14 residues. This CDR3 reads CASSQPGVLYEQYF. CDR3 DNA sequence: TGCGCCAGCAGCCAACCAGGGGTCCTCTACGAGCAGTACTTC.

This chain joins TRBV5-4 and TRBJ2-5; 11 bases line up with TRBD2. CDR3 size: 16 residues. Germline V lookup: CDR1 SGHNT, CDR2 YYREEE (reference sequence). J lost 1 base, V lost 1 base, and 3 bases had no gene match. CDR3 sequence reads: CASSLTSGGLQETQYF. The CDR3 nucleotides are TGTGCCAGCAGCTTGACTAGCGGGGGTCTCCAAGAGACCCAGTACTTC.

The chain has TRBV14 and TRBJ2-3; D remains unclear. The CDR3 is made up of 13 amino acids. V was clipped by 5 bases and J by 5 bases, with 11 bases between them. CDR1 SGHDN and CDR2 FVKESK come from the germline V gene. CDR3 sequence: CASSETRVDTQYF. The CDR3 DNA is TGTGCCAGCAGCGAAACCCGGGTAGATACGCAGTATTTT.

This chain joins TRBV7-2 and TRBJ2-7; TRBD1 matches at 10 bases. CDR3 length: 14 residues. The germline V gene encodes CDR1 SGHTA and CDR2 FQGNSA. Trimming cost V 4 bases and J 2 bases; bases outside gene matches: 2. CDR3 residues: CASSSGQGTYEQYF. In nucleotides, the CDR3 is TGTGCCAGCAGCTCGGGACAGGGGACCTACGAGCAGTACTTC.

The chain carries TRBV27 and TRBJ1-4; D perhaps matches TRBD1 (5 bases). V was cut by 4 bases and J by 7 bases, with 16 bases left in between. CDR3 size: 15 residues. Germline lookup yields CDR1 MNHEY and CDR2 SMNVEV (reference sequence). The CDR3 sequence: CASSSDIARGEKLFF. CDR3 DNA: TGTGCCAGCAGTTCGGATATTGCAAGGGGTGAAAAACTGTTTTTT.

The V gene is TRBV7-3, the J gene TRBJ2-3, with 14 positions matching TRBD2. Per the germline V gene, CDR1 is SGHTA and CDR2 is FQGTGA. There are 16 residues in the CDR3. The junction had 0 bases not matched to a gene; V was cut back by 3 bases and J by 1 base. CDR3 loop: CASSLGLAGGTDTQYF. The CDR3 nucleotides read TGTGCCAGCAGCTTGGGACTAGCGGGGGGCACAGATACGCAGTATTTT.

Only a few counts were recorded for this clone. CDR3 region: CASSRTSGGNEQFF. The CDR3 coding sequence is TGCGCCAGCAGCAGGACTAGCGGGGGTAATGAGCAGTTCTTC. The rearrangement joins TRBV10-1 to TRBJ2-1; TRBD2 matches 13 bases. V shed 6 bases, J shed 7 bases, and the junction held 3 bases outside the gene matches. The germline gives CDR1 WNHNN, CDR2 SYGVQD (reference sequence). The CDR3 loop spans 14 amino acids.

This chain uses TRBV28 with TRBJ1-2; tentative D call: TRBD1 (5 bases). The CDR3 sequence is 12 residues long. CDR1 is MDHEN, CDR2 SYDVKM, per germline. Trimming took off 3 bases at V and 13 bases at J, with 15 bases between the two ends. The CDR3 sequence is CASSFAGWEVTF. In DNA, the CDR3 is TGTGCCAGCAGTTTCGCAGGGTGGGAGGTCACCTTC.

The rearrangement links TRBV19 to TRBJ1-1; D may be TRBD1 (6 bases). CDR1 LNHDA and CDR2 SQIVND come from the germline V gene (reference sequence). The CDR3 has 14 residues. Trimming cost V 4 bases and J 3 bases, with 12 bases left between them. DNA of the CDR3: TGTGCCAGTAGTAGGGACATCTGGGACACTGAAGCTTTCTTT. Protein: CASSRDIWDTEAFF.

The chain carries TRBV2 and TRBJ2-3; TRBD2 might be the D (5 bases). This CDR3 spans 14 amino acids. Trimming took 10 bases from V and 0 from J, leaving 14 bases between them. Per germline, CDR1 SNHLY and CDR2 FYNNEI. The CDR3 is CATRMGGSTDTQYF. Here the CDR3 DNA reads TGTGCCACGCGTATGGGCGGGAGCACAGATACGCAGTATTTT.